This TCR beta chain derives from a study of blood T cells in healthy people across ages. Findings and caveats of the study: Getting older went along with TCR beta diversity per million T cells dropping roughly linearly.

With respect to this clonotype: Its antigen remains unidentified.

The use of a sample-barcoded 5' primer and a J-beta primer mix characterized a second PCR of roughly 6 to 11 cycles. Every sample returned 2.5 million or more CDR3-containing paired-end reads. From the 5' RACE reads, TCRdb called clonotypes with MiXCR, one entry per CDR3 protein. This table has fewer than 1,200,000 distinct CDR3 sequences, under 30% appearing once. Germline CDR1 is MDHEN and CDR2 is SYDVKM. This CDR3 has 13 residues. V gave up 4 bases and J gave up 7 bases; unmatched junction bases: 3. The same sample was also studied in work on T cells of mothers and their children.

This chain uses TRBV28 with TRBJ2-2; 7 nucleotides match TRBD1. The source material was blood. The sequence came from a girl aged 2 to 9 in good health. Here the CDR3 reads CASSSTGRGELFF. In DNA form, the CDR3 reads TGTGCCAGCAGTTCGACAGGGCGCGGGGAGCTGTTTTTT.